This is a list of T cell receptor beta chains from one sample in a study of cytomegalovirus exposure and HLA in healthy donors. TCRdb's copy holds only in-frame clones and misses some; the assay was immunoSEQ multiplex PCR. The sample records around 120,000 clones, 70% to 80% being singletons. Sequencing was done on a sample of PBMCs. These receptor sequences come from a middle-aged woman in good health and CMV-seropositive. CDR3s include the opening cysteine and the closing phenylalanine or tryptophan. Fields, in order: J gene, V gene, clone size, D gene, CDR3 protein, CDR3 DNA. The D gene is left open where the match is weak. A clone size is listed for some rows: how often the clone was seen (once, few, many), or a class if it is expanded.

TRBJ2-7	TRBV6-1	-	TRBD1	CASSEALQGSGSYEQYF	TGTGCCAGCAGTGAAGCCTTACAGGGGTCAGGCTCCTACGAGCAGTACTTC
TRBJ2-7	TRBV5-4	-	-	CASSYRDSSYEQYF	TGTGCCAGCAGCTACCGGGACTCCTCCTACGAGCAGTACTTC
TRBJ2-5	TRBV15	-	-	CATRLAGRETQYF	TGTGCCACCCGCTTGGCAGGGCGAGAGACCCAGTACTTC
TRBJ1-6	TRBV7-3	-	TRBD1	CASSLRRTGASSPLHF	TGTGCCAGCAGCTTAAGGAGGACAGGCGCCTCCTCACCCCTCCACTTT
TRBJ2-5	TRBV2	-	TRBD2	CATGTSGRQETQYF	TGTGCCACCGGGACTAGCGGGCGGCAAGAGACCCAGTACTTC
TRBJ1-1	TRBV7-7	few	-	CASSLQMNTEAFF	TGTGCTAGCAGCTTACAGATGAACACTGAAGCTTTCTTT
TRBJ2-3	TRBV5-1	-	TRBD2	CASSLEASGSTDTQYF	TGCGCCAGCAGCCTGGAGGCTAGCGGCAGCACAGATACGCAGTATTTT
TRBJ2-3	TRBV15	-	TRBD1	CATSPQTRGRLDTQYF	TGTGCCACCAGCCCGCAAACCAGGGGGCGACTAGATACGCAGTATTTT
TRBJ2-7	TRBV15	-	-	CATSREVDREQYF	TGTGCCACCAGCAGAGAGGTCGACAGGGAGCAGTACTTC
TRBJ2-1	TRBV21-1	-	-	CASSKAVQWGGGVWAGEQFF	TGTGCCAGCAGCAAAGCTGTTCAGTGGGGCGGGGGGGTCTGGGCGGGTGAGCAGTTCTTC
TRBJ2-3	TRBV19	once	-	CASSEIQLSSTDTQYF	TGTGCCAGTAGCGAAATACAGCTTTCTAGCACAGATACGCAGTATTTT
TRBJ2-7	TRBV5-6	-	-	CASSLRQGRSVRQYF	TGTGCCAGCAGCTTGCGGCAGGGGCGTTCGGTTAGGCAGTACTTC
TRBJ1-4	TRBV6-5	-	TRBD1	CASSSGQGEGKLFF	TGTGCCAGCAGTTCAGGACAGGGGGAGGGAAAACTGTTTTTT
TRBJ1-2	TRBV7-2	once	-	CASSLSVRSGYTF	TGTGCCAGCAGCTTATCGGTTCGGAGTGGCTACACCTTC
TRBJ1-4	TRBV14	-	-	CASSQFQGTNEKLFF	TGTGCCAGCAGCCAATTTCAGGGTACTAATGAAAAACTGTTTTTT
TRBJ2-7	TRBV19	-	TRBD2	CASSGSGSWNEQYF	TGTGCCAGTAGTGGTAGCGGGAGTTGGAACGAGCAGTACTTC
TRBJ2-1	TRBV5-1	few	TRBD2	CASSWGKASGAYNEQFF	TGCGCCAGCAGCTGGGGGAAGGCTAGCGGGGCCTACAATGAGCAGTTCTTC
TRBJ2-1	TRBV2	-	TRBD2	CASSNHRAGGNYNEQFF	TGTGCCAGCAGTAATCATAGAGCGGGAGGTAACTACAATGAGCAGTTCTTC
TRBJ2-5	TRBV27	-	TRBD1	CASRSAPGTGALFSETQYF	TGTGCCAGCAGGAGCGCCCCTGGGACAGGGGCTTTATTTTCGGAGACCCAGTACTTC
TRBJ1-2	TRBV9	-	TRBD1	CASGQGGDGYTF	TGTGCCAGTGGACAGGGGGGTGATGGCTACACCTTC